A selection of T cell receptor beta chains follows, all from one sample in a study of cytomegalovirus exposure and HLA in healthy donors. Data came from immunoSEQ multiplex PCR; TCRdb stores just in-frame clones and leaves some out. The sample comprises around 160,000 clones, 77% of which are singletons, and 2% to 2.5% rests with the top ten. Material for sequencing was PBMCs. These receptors came from a man in his fifties or sixties in good health and CMV-seropositive. Both conserved end residues are part of each CDR3. The D gene is left open where the match is weak. Clone size is stated in some rows and not others, as once, few, many or a class when expanded.

CDR3 DNA,CDR3 protein,V gene,J gene,clone size,D gene
TGCGCCAGCAGCCACCACGGGGGACGCACAGATACGCAGTATTTT,CASSHHGGRTDTQYF,TRBV4-3,TRBJ2-3,-,-
TGTGCCAGCAGCTTTCGAGGACAGGACCCTAATTCACCCCTCCACTTT,CASSFRGQDPNSPLHF,TRBV11-2,TRBJ1-6,-,TRBD1
TGTGCCAGCAGCTTGGCCGGTGGGGGGGGCCTTAGCAAAAACATTCAGTACTTC,CASSLAGGGGLSKNIQYF,TRBV5-6,TRBJ2-4,few,-
TGTGCCAGCACTCAGCAGGGTTTCCAAGAGACCCAGTACTTC,CASTQQGFQETQYF,TRBV6-5,TRBJ2-5,-,-
TGTGCCAGCAGCTTGGGCCGGACTAGCGGGGGGGTGATCCAAGAGACCCAGTACTTC,CASSLGRTSGGVIQETQYF,TRBV5-8,TRBJ2-5,-,TRBD2
TGTGCCAGCAGTGCCGCAGGGGGAAACTATGGCTACACCTTC,CASSAAGGNYGYTF,TRBV6-5,TRBJ1-2,-,TRBD1
TGCGCCAGCAGCCAAGACACGCATCCTGGAAACACCATATATTTT,CASSQDTHPGNTIYF,TRBV5-1,TRBJ1-3,-,-
TGCGCCAGCAGCTTCGGGCAGGGGGGAGGCGAGACCCAGTACTTC,CASSFGQGGGETQYF,TRBV5-1,TRBJ2-5,once,-
TGTGCCAGCAGCTCGATGGGAGGGAGGTATGGCTACACCTTC,CASSSMGGRYGYTF,TRBV7-2,TRBJ1-2,-,-
TGTGCCAGCAGCCAAGGGGGACAGGGGGCTTATCAGCCCCAGCATTTT,CASSQGGQGAYQPQHF,TRBV11-2,TRBJ1-5,-,TRBD1
TGTGCCAGCAGTCTCGTCCTACGAGGTACTGAAGCTTTCTTT,CASSLVLRGTEAFF,TRBV6-6,TRBJ1-1,-,-
TGCGCCAGCAGCCAAGAGTCAGAAAATACGCAGTATTTT,CASSQESENTQYF,TRBV4-1,TRBJ2-3,-,-
TGCGCCAGCAGCTACGGGACAGGGGGTTGGGATACGCAGTATTTT,CASSYGTGGWDTQYF,TRBV5-1,TRBJ2-3,once,TRBD1
TGCGCCAGCAGACCTGACAGGGGCGGCTACACCTTC,CASRPDRGGYTF,TRBV5-1,TRBJ1-2,-,TRBD1
TGTGCCAGCAGTAGGACAGTGAATAATTCACCCCTCCACTTT,CASSRTVNNSPLHF,TRBV6-5,TRBJ1-6,-,-
TGTGCCAGCAGCATCATGACAGGAGGAATCTCTGGAAACACCATATATTTT,CASSIMTGGISGNTIYF,TRBV7-6,TRBJ1-3,-,-
TGTGCCAGCAGCCAAGATGTGGTGAGGCGCGGGGTCTACGAGCAGTACTTC,CASSQDVVRRGVYEQYF,TRBV14,TRBJ2-7,few,-
TGTGCCAGCGGGGGGGACAGGGGGGGACCCCAGCCAAAAAACATTCAGTACTTC,CASGGDRGGPQPKNIQYF,TRBV2,TRBJ2-4,-,TRBD1
TGTGCCAGCAGTTACTCCATGGATACGCAGTATTTT,CASSYSMDTQYF,TRBV6-6,TRBJ2-3,once,-
TGTGCCAGCAGTTCGTACAGGGGGCTGGGCTACACCTTC,CASSSYRGLGYTF,TRBV28,TRBJ1-2,few,TRBD1
TGCAGCGGCGGGGGAGGCGGCCAGCCCCAGCATTTT,CSGGGGGQPQHF,TRBV29-1,TRBJ1-5,-,-
TGTGCCAGCAGTTTAAAGGGGGGACTACAAGAGACCCAGTACTTC,CASSLKGGLQETQYF,TRBV28,TRBJ2-5,-,-
TGTGCCAGTAGTATGATGGAGGGACAGGGTGGATTAGCTTTCTTT,CASSMMEGQGGLAFF,TRBV19,TRBJ1-1,-,TRBD1
TGCGCCAGCAGCCCCGCCGCCCGCGGGGGGGCCTACGAGCAGTACTTC,CASSPAARGGAYEQYF,TRBV4-3,TRBJ2-7,-,TRBD2
TGCAGCGTTGTGCGAGGAGACGGACTCAGCACCTTC,CSVVRGDGLSTF,TRBV29-1,TRBJ1-2,-,-
TGTGCCAGCAGCCCACTAGCGAATAGTTACGAGCAGTACTTC,CASSPLANSYEQYF,TRBV7-8,TRBJ2-7,-,TRBD2
TGTGCCAGCAGCCAAGTGGCAGATGGCACTGAAGCTTTCTTT,CASSQVADGTEAFF,TRBV14,TRBJ1-1,-,-
TGTGCCAGCAGCTTACAAGGGGACAGTTACGAGCAGTACTTC,CASSLQGDSYEQYF,TRBV13,TRBJ2-7,-,TRBD1
TGTGCCAGCAGTTACGGACAGGCGAACACTGAAGCTTTCTTT,CASSYGQANTEAFF,TRBV6-5,TRBJ1-1,once,TRBD1
TGCGCCAGCAGCGCTGGGACAGGGGGTGAGATAGATACGCAGTATTTT,CASSAGTGGEIDTQYF,TRBV10-1,TRBJ2-3,-,TRBD1
TGCGCCAGCAGCCAGCAGACAGGGGTTTTTTACAATGAGCAGTTCTTC,CASSQQTGVFYNEQFF,TRBV4-3,TRBJ2-1,-,TRBD1
TGTGCCAGCAGTTTCTCAGGAGGAGACACTGAAGCTTTCTTT,CASSFSGGDTEAFF,TRBV28,TRBJ1-1,-,-
TGTGCCAGCAGCGAGAGGACAGGGGGCTTTGGAGTCTATGGCTACACCTTC,CASSERTGGFGVYGYTF,TRBV5-4,TRBJ1-2,-,TRBD1
TGTGCCAGCAGCTCTAACTCCGGGACAGGGGGCACCGGGGAGCTGTTTTTT,CASSSNSGTGGTGELFF,TRBV7-2,TRBJ2-2,-,TRBD1
TGTGCCAGCAGCTTGGGTGGGAGGGGAAATGAGCAGTTCTTC,CASSLGGRGNEQFF,TRBV7-3,TRBJ2-1,-,TRBD2
TGCGCCAGCAGCTTGACGGACAGGCCAGGGGCTGAAGCTTTCTTT,CASSLTDRPGAEAFF,TRBV5-1,TRBJ1-1,-,TRBD1
TGTGCCAGCAGCCCCGGACAGGCAGGCGAGCAGTACTTC,CASSPGQAGEQYF,TRBV11-2,TRBJ2-7,-,TRBD1
TGTGCCAGCAGCTTGGGCTCCGGGGTAAATGAGCAGTTCTTC,CASSLGSGVNEQFF,TRBV5-4,TRBJ2-1,-,-
TGTGCCAGCAGACCAACGACTAGCGCACCCTACAATGAGCAGTTCTTC,CASRPTTSAPYNEQFF,TRBV28,TRBJ2-1,-,TRBD2
TGCGCCAGCAGCCAAGGGCTAACAGCCTCCTATAATTCACCCCTCCACTTT,CASSQGLTASYNSPLHF,TRBV4-1,TRBJ1-6,-,-
TGTGCCAGCAGCGTAGCCCCTCTAGCGACGAGCACAGATACGCAGTATTTT,CASSVAPLATSTDTQYF,TRBV9,TRBJ2-3,-,-
TGTGCCAGCAGCGTAAGCGCCACAGGGGGCATCACTGAAGCTTTCTTT,CASSVSATGGITEAFF,TRBV9,TRBJ1-1,-,TRBD1
TGTGCCAGCACCACACAGGCGGCGAACTATAATTCACCCCTCCACTTT,CASTTQAANYNSPLHF,TRBV28,TRBJ1-6,-,-
TGTGCCAGCAGCTTAGGGACAGGGGGCGTGGGGCAAGAGACCCAGTACTTC,CASSLGTGGVGQETQYF,TRBV11-3,TRBJ2-5,-,TRBD1
TGTGCCAGCAGTGGAGGAACGGACTATGGCTACACCTTC,CASSGGTDYGYTF,TRBV6-1,TRBJ1-2,few,-
TGTGCCAGCAGCCAACAGCTGGGACTAGCGGGGGGACTGTTCTTC,CASSQQLGLAGGLFF,TRBV7-3,TRBJ2-1,few,TRBD2
TGTGCCAGCAGCCTACAGGGGTTGGGCACTGAAGCTTTCTTT,CASSLQGLGTEAFF,TRBV7-2,TRBJ1-1,-,TRBD1
TGTGCCAGCAGCCTCGGGACAGGGACCAATAATTCACCCCTCCACTTT,CASSLGTGTNNSPLHF,TRBV13,TRBJ1-6,-,TRBD1
TGTGCCACCAGCAGAGAGGGGGGGCGGGGGTCACCCCTCCACTTT,CATSREGGRGSPLHF,TRBV15,TRBJ1-6,-,-
TGTGCCAGCAGTAACCTGCAGCGGGTGCAAGAGACCCAGTACTTC,CASSNLQRVQETQYF,TRBV28,TRBJ2-5,-,-
TGTGCCAGCTCACCACCCAACAGGATCCAAGAGACCCAGTACTTC,CASSPPNRIQETQYF,TRBV18,TRBJ2-5,-,-
TGTGCCAGTAGTATCGGGACTAGCGGGAGCGAGCAGTACTTC,CASSIGTSGSEQYF,TRBV19,TRBJ2-7,-,TRBD2
TGTGCCAGCAGCGTAGAGGGGCGGGGCAGCCCCACCTACAATGAGCAGTTCTTC,CASSVEGRGSPTYNEQFF,TRBV9,TRBJ2-1,once,-